Below, one T cell receptor beta chain is given with its context. Its antigen remains undetermined. Base qualities are missing; no much larger clone stands one base away. TCRbeta CDR3 regions were amplified from genomic DNA using the immunoSEQ Assay, a bias-controlled multiplex PCR. Under the source paper's analysis protocol: Nucleated cell counts per sample were estimated from amplification of reference gene primers within the assay. To quantify the absolute abundance of each unique TCRbeta CDR3 rearrangement, sequence reads were collapsed and filtered. For each sample, productive Simpson clonality was calculated by taking the square root of Simpson's diversity index across productive rearrangements. The clones in this table, taken by TCRdb from immuneACCESS, are in-frame only. Not every clone is retained; where verified, under half of the shortfall comes from an unresolved V gene, and the cause of the rest is unknown. V and J calls and clone size are those listed in that table; D and trimming were worked out from the DNA. Here the sample has 300,000 to 350,000 clones; 91% occur a single time. Less than 3.5% of the sample comes from the top ten.

This entry belongs to a study of blood T cell repertoires in COVID-19 (dated by TCRdb to 2019 to 2021). Some background on the complete study: Samples covering the acute and convalescent phases of COVID-19 were provided by collaborators in the United States, Italy and Spain. The prospective study material was composed of cDNA or gDNA derived from T cells, B-cell-depleted T cells, or PBMCs. The dataset comprised deeply sampled blood TCRbeta repertoires from subjects exposed to, actively infected with, or recovered from COVID-19. The repertoires were released in a freely available public database meant as a resource for research on the immune response to SARS-CoV-2. The samples were drawn from the first 160 participants of the ongoing ImmuneRACE study and from 1,254 subjects provided by 6 global collaborators. The sample metadata nearly always contained a de-identified subject ID, COVID-19 status, age in years and sex. HLA class I and class II types, where available, came from metadata supplied by the sample provider rather than from assay-based typing.

Samples from volunteer blood donors who had recovered from COVID-19 were contributed by a second Seattle source. Whole blood was collected in K2EDTA tubes by collaborating institutions according to the institutions' own protocols. For TCRbeta analysis, collaborator samples were shipped as frozen whole blood, as isolated PBMCs, or as DNA extracted from either sample type. Summary of the overall study and its limitations: How much clinical and demographic metadata was included differed by source and by participant, and the metadata was provided uncurated.

After removal of 5 bases from V and 6 bases from J, the junction retains 10 bases not matched to a gene. Spanning cysteine to phenylalanine, the CDR3 consists of 16 amino acids. The DNA shown is the 48-base CDR3, in frame from base 1. CDR1 SEHNR and CDR2 FQNEAQ are derived from the germline V gene (reference sequence). This TCR came from a woman between 18 and 29 years old who had recovered from COVID-19. Here the chain combines TRBV7-9 and TRBJ2-2; the junction holds 9 bases that match TRBD2. The sample taken for sequencing was peripheral blood. DNA sequence: TGTGCCAGCAGCCCCGGGTTAGCGGGAGTTGCCGGGGAGCTGTTTTTT. This sequence encodes CASSPGLAGVAGELFF. With all but the CDR3 taken from the reference TRBV7-9 and TRBJ2-2 genes, the full variable domain is: DTGVSQNPRHKITKRGQNVTFRCDPISEHNRLYWYRQTLGQGPEFLTYFQNEAQLEKSRLLSDRFSAERPKGSFSTLEIQRTEQGDSAMYLCASSPGLAGVAGELFFGEGSRLTVL.